The 8 T cell receptor beta chains below were found in one sample sequenced in a study of T-cell reconstitution after alpha-beta-depleted transplantation in children. As it was prepared, the TCRbeta library received unique molecular identifiers. TCRdb analysed the PCR reads with MiXCR anew, one entry per CDR3 protein. The table has 80,000 to 100,000 distinct CDR3 sequences, more than 20% seen once; the top ten hold over 20%. The source material was PBMCs, sampled before TCRalphabeta/CD19-depleted stem cell transplant. Receptors originate from a boy aged 2-9 years with acute lymphoblastic leukemia, due to receive a stem cell transplant.

The gene calls are TRBV6-5 and TRBJ1-5; the D is unclear. Germline CDR1 MNHEY, CDR2 SVGAGI. V lost 0 bases to trimming and J lost 9 bases, with 9 bases between them. The CDR3 runs 13 residues. CDR3 amino acids: CASSYSNFGPQHF. In DNA, the CDR3 is TGTGCCAGCAGTTACTCGAACTTTGGGCCCCAGCATTTT.

This clonotype was seen more than once but under ten times. The chain joins TRBV7-2 to TRBJ2-7; tentatively, D is TRBD2 (7 bases). This CDR3 is 15 amino acids long. Trimming removed 6 bases at V and 0 bases at J, with 15 bases between. Germline assignment: CDR1 SGHTA and CDR2 FQGNSA. The CDR3 is CASSPRGTNSYEQYF. The CDR3 coding sequence is TGTGCCAGCAGTCCTAGGGGGACTAACTCCTACGAGCAGTACTTC.

The sample holds a few counts of this clonotype. V and J are TRBV6-5 and TRBJ2-1; D uncertain. The germline V gene has CDR1 MNHEY and CDR2 SVGAGI. The V and J ends lost 4 bases and 8 bases respectively, with 15 bases between them. The length of the CDR3 is 14 residues. DNA of the CDR3: TGTGCCAGCAGTTCCGGGTCCAAAGGCCATGAGCAGTTCTTC. It is translated as CASSSGSKGHEQFF.

The CDR3 DNA sequence: TGTGCCAGCAGCCCCCGTTTGTGGGAGACCCAGTACTTC. The encoded protein is CASSPRLWETQYF. This rearrangement joins TRBV9 to TRBJ2-5; D is unclear. V lost 4 bases to trimming and J lost 5 bases, with 12 bases between them. CDR1 and CDR2 (germline): SGDLS, YYNGEE. The CDR3 extends over 13 amino acids.

There are a few counts of this clonotype. The chain couples TRBV28 to TRBJ1-2; TRBD1 agrees at 7 bases. J was trimmed by 4 bases and V by 3 bases; bases with no gene match: 5. The length of the CDR3 is 14 residues. Germline CDR1 MDHEN, CDR2 SYDVKM. CDR3 nucleotides: TGTGCCAGCAGTTTCCAGGGGGACAGCTATGGCTACACCTTC. It specifies CASSFQGDSYGYTF.

This clonotype was counted at least ten times. The rearrangement uses TRBV7-2 and TRBJ2-3; the D gene is possibly TRBD2 (6 bases). CDR1 and CDR2 from the germline V gene are SGHTA and FQGNSA. The CDR3 length is 15 residues. The V end lost 1 base, the J end lost 3 bases, and 11 bases lay between the germline ends. This CDR3 reads CASSLDSGGTDTQYF. CDR3 in DNA: TGTGCCAGCAGCTTAGACAGCGGAGGGACAGATACGCAGTATTTT.

The rearrangement links TRBV5-1 to TRBJ2-3; 10 positions agree with TRBD2. CDR3 length: 15 amino acids. The ends lost 8 bases at V and 2 bases at J; junction bases unmatched: 8. The germline gives CDR1 SGHRS, CDR2 YFSETQ. CDR3: CASAGTSEYTDTQYF. The CDR3 nucleotides read TGCGCCAGTGCCGGGACTAGCGAATACACAGATACGCAGTATTTT. The whole variable domain, remainder taken from reference TRBV5-1 and TRBJ2-3, is KAGVTQTPRYLIKTRGQQVTLSCSPISGHRSVSWYQQTPGQGLQFLFEYFSETQRNKGNFPGRFSGRQFSNSRSEMNVSTLELGDSALYLCASAGTSEYTDTQYFGPGTRLTVL.

The rearrangement joins TRBV5-1 to TRBJ1-4, with 7 bases aligning to TRBD1. The germline CDR1 and CDR2 sequences are SGHRS and YFSETQ. V was pared by 3 bases and J by 9 bases, with 8 bases of the junction left unmatched. This CDR3 contains 14 residues. The CDR3 spells CASSSDRLKQKLFF. The CDR3 DNA reads TGCGCCAGCAGCTCGGACAGGTTAAAACAAAAACTGTTTTTT. Full variable domain (remainder filled in from reference TRBV5-1 and TRBJ1-4): KAGVTQTPRYLIKTRGQQVTLSCSPISGHRSVSWYQQTPGQGLQFLFEYFSETQRNKGNFPGRFSGRQFSNSRSEMNVSTLELGDSALYLCASSSDRLKQKLFFGSGTQLSVL.